Below are 11 T cell receptor beta chains sequenced from a single sample in a study of cytomegalovirus exposure and HLA in healthy donors. Generated by immunoSEQ multiplex PCR, the TCRdb table keeps only in-frame clones and is missing some. The table shows 60,000 to 70,000 clones, with 85% to 90% occurring only once. The sequencing input was PBMCs. The receptors were sampled from a woman between 18 and 29 years old in good health and CMV-seronegative.

The rearrangement joins TRBV19 to TRBJ1-1, with a possible D match to TRBD1 (6 bases). Trimming took 7 bases from V and 5 from J, leaving 17 bases between them. Germline V gives CDR1 LNHDA, CDR2 SQIVND (reference sequence). The CDR3 covers 14 residues. The CDR3 region has the DNA TGTGCCAGTACCCCGAGGGGGGGGCAAACTGAAGCTTTCTTT. Its translation is CASTPRGGQTEAFF.

The CDR3 DNA is TGTGCCAGCAGCTTAGCACCCGGGCCCCAGGGAGAGACCCAGTACTTC. Translated: CASSLAPGPQGETQYF. This sequence joins TRBV7-2 and TRBJ2-5; possible D gene TRBD1, 5 bases. V shed 0 bases and J shed 4 bases, with 15 bases lying between them. Per germline, CDR1 SGHTA and CDR2 FQGNSA. This CDR3 spans 16 amino acids.

The rearrangement uses TRBV4-1 and TRBJ2-7; weak D call: TRBD2 (6 bases). Trimming pared 1 base from V and 5 bases from J, leaving 18 bases between. Germline loops: CDR1 MGHRA, CDR2 YSYEKL. The CDR3 has 16 residues. The CDR3 reads CASSQGVVGRTHEQYF. Here the CDR3 DNA reads TGCGCCAGCAGCCAAGGAGTAGTCGGGAGAACTCACGAGCAGTACTTC.

This rearrangement joins TRBV7-2 to TRBJ2-7; TRBD2 is a possible D gene (5 bases). Per germline, CDR1 SGHTA and CDR2 FQGNSA. V was pared by 2 bases and J by 6 bases, with 14 bases between. The CDR3 length is 14 residues. This chain's CDR3 is CASSLPGAVSEQYF. CDR3 nucleotides: TGTGCCAGCAGCTTACCCGGAGCGGTCTCCGAGCAGTACTTC.

The chain uses TRBV6-1 and TRBJ2-7, with D unclear. The V gene lost 4 bases and the J gene lost 3 bases, with 13 bases spanning the gap. The CDR3 covers 14 residues. The germline gives CDR1 MNHNS, CDR2 SASEGT. DNA of the CDR3: TGTGCCAGCAGTGGGTCAGGTTCCCTCTACGAGCAGTACTTC. This sequence encodes CASSGSGSLYEQYF.

This chain uses TRBV29-1 with TRBJ1-2, with 8 bases fitting TRBD1. The CDR3 is 16 residues long. The V segment lost 7 bases and the J segment 0 bases; nucleotides outside the gene matches: 13. Germline V CDR1 and CDR2: SQVTM, ANQGSEA. The CDR3 sequence: CSARGQGDGPNYGYTF. The CDR3 nucleotides are TGCAGCGCCCGCGGACAGGGTGACGGTCCTAACTATGGCTACACCTTC.

V is TRBV19 and J is TRBJ2-5; perhaps TRBD1 as D (5 bases). The V and J ends lost 10 bases and 1 base respectively, with 13 bases between them. The germline V gene encodes CDR1 LNHDA and CDR2 SQIVND (reference sequence). The CDR3 spans 13 residues. This CDR3 reads CATSGRIQETQYF. CDR3 in DNA: TGTGCCACCTCAGGGCGGATCCAAGAGACCCAGTACTTC.

V usage is TRBV10-1 and J usage is TRBJ1-2; possibly TRBD1 for D (6 bases). This CDR3 has 14 amino acids. Between the trimmed V and J ends, which lost 4 bases and 3 bases, there was a span of 12 bases. CDR1 and CDR2 (germline): WNHNN, SYGVQD (reference sequence). CDR3 sequence (DNA): TGCGCCAGCAGTGGACCGGGACACCACTATGGCTACACCTTC. Translating gives CASSGPGHHYGYTF.

The V and J genes are TRBV7-8 and TRBJ2-1; 13 bases are shared with TRBD2. The CDR3 length is 18 residues. V lost 5 bases, J lost 8 bases, and 15 bases stayed unmatched. Germline V lookup: CDR1 SGHVS, CDR2 FQNEAQ. The CDR3 here is CASSTSRETSGRRDEQFF. The DNA of the CDR3 is TGTGCCAGCAGCACTAGTAGGGAGACTAGCGGGAGGAGAGATGAGCAGTTCTTC.

This chain links TRBV29-1 with TRBJ2-5; perhaps TRBD1 as D (5 bases). Germline-derived CDR1 and CDR2 are SQVTM and ANQGSEA. The CDR3 totals 12 residues. V was cut by 4 bases and J by 1 base, with 7 bases left in between. CDR3 sequence (DNA): TGCAGCGTTGGACAGCTCCAAGAGACCCAGTACTTC. It specifies CSVGQLQETQYF.

This chain links TRBV9 with TRBJ2-1; 8 bases fit TRBD1. Germline-derived CDR1 and CDR2 are SGDLS and YYNGEE. The V segment lost 0 bases and the J segment 5 bases; nucleotides outside the gene matches: 1. The CDR3 covers 14 residues. As DNA, the CDR3 is TGTGCCAGCAGCGTAGTGGGACAGGACAATGAGCAGTTCTTC. Residues: CASSVVGQDNEQFF.